This TCR beta chain emerged from a study of T cells in Graves' hyperthyroidism and ophthalmopathy. TCR beta CDR3 sequences were amplified from RNA transcripts. First-round RT-PCR of the TCR CDR3 relied on the HTBI primer set. Each CDR3 protein is one row after TCRdb ran MiXCR on the multiplex PCR reads. The sample shows some 270,000 distinct CDR3 sequences, approximately 14% of them seen only once. Patients aged 18 to 65 had newly diagnosed hyperthyroidism of under 2 months' duration. Diagnosing involved the use of clinical symptoms, serum thyroxine and TRAb, thyroid ultrasound and orbital computed tomography. This clonotype was seen ten or more times. The antigen is undetermined. Study-level findings and limits: Ophthalmopathy got predicted by the model a median approximately 6.3 months before its onset.

The specimen was blood. This TCR came from a woman in her forties with Graves' hyperthyroidism.

This CDR3 reads CSALRQPNTIYF. The CDR3 DNA reads as TGCAGTGCCTTGAGACAGCCAAACACCATATATTTT. The chain employs TRBV20-1 and TRBJ1-3; possible D gene TRBD1, 5 bases. Germline V lookup: CDR1 DFQATT, CDR2 SNEGSKA (reference sequence). Trimming removed 6 bases at V and 6 bases at J, with 12 bases between. CDR3 length: 12 amino acids.